These 26 T cell receptor beta chains were sequenced from one sample in a study of breast tumors, draining lymph nodes, adjacent tissues. MiXCR, run by TCRdb on the multiplex PCR reads, gives a single entry per CDR3 protein. The data hold thousands of distinct CDR3 sequences, with about 42% observed a single time. The sequenced material came from tumor-adjacent breast tissue. The receptors originated from a female donor with breast cancer. Some clones in this sample may be carry-over from other donors' samples.

The chain combines TRBV2 with TRBJ2-7; TRBD2 matches at 11 bases. With V trimmed by 8 bases and J by 6 bases, 15 bases remained unmatched. CDR3 length equals 16 residues. Germline values: CDR1 SNHLY, CDR2 FYNNEI. In DNA form, the CDR3 reads TGTGCCAGCGTGGGGGTACTAGCGGGAGTAGTAGGCGAGCAGTACTTC. This encodes CASVGVLAGVVGEQYF.

This clonotype was found a few times. The chain uses TRBV18 and TRBJ1-1, with TRBD1 identical over 7 bases. Trimming took 4 bases from V and 2 from J; bases not matched to a gene: 10. This CDR3 contains 16 residues. Germline V gives CDR1 KGHSH, CDR2 LQKENI. The CDR3 nucleotides read TGTGCCAGCTCACGACTAAACAGGGGCGCTAACACTGAAGCTTTCTTT. This translates into CASSRLNRGANTEAFF.

This clonotype is classed as medium-sized (0.01 to 0.1%). The rearrangement joins TRBV6-5 to TRBJ1-2; TRBD1 is a possible D gene (6 bases). Looked up from germline, CDR1 is MNHEY and CDR2 is SVGAGI. This CDR3 has 13 amino acids. The germline V and J ends were trimmed by 6 bases and 4 bases, with 12 bases remaining between them. The CDR3 region has the DNA TGTGCCAGCAGCCTCGGGGGCGGCTATGGCTACACCTTC. This sequence encodes CASSLGGGYGYTF.

This chain links TRBV10-3 with TRBJ2-1; D not resolved. The CDR3 loop spans 11 amino acids. Germline-derived CDR1 and CDR2 are ENHRY and SYGVKD. Trimming shortened V by 9 bases and J by 8 bases, and 11 bases separated the two germline ends. CDR3 in amino acids: CAIASNHEQFF. The CDR3 DNA is TGTGCCATAGCTTCCAACCATGAGCAGTTCTTC.

In its sample, this clonotype was seen many times. The DNA of the CDR3 is TGCGCCAGCAGCTCCGACGGACGGAAGACCATATATTTT. Its translation: CASSSDGRKTIYF. The rearrangement links TRBV5-1 to TRBJ1-3, with D hard to call. Germline V gene sequence: CDR1 SGHRS, CDR2 YFSETQ. CDR3 length: 13 amino acids. Deletions cut 3 bases from V and 10 bases from J, with 14 bases between.

This clonotype was detected many times. The junction shows a germline mismatch at one end, possibly a read error. This chain connects TRBV5-1 to TRBJ2-3; 7 nucleotides line up with TRBD1. The CDR3 length is 15 residues. The germline V gene has CDR1 SGHRS and CDR2 YFSETQ. CDR3 in amino acids: CASSLSDRATDAQYF. CDR3 nucleotide sequence: TGCGCCAGCAGCTTGAGTGACAGGGCCACAGATGCGCAGTATTTT.

A note on this clonotype: Germline is not matched at one junction end, which may reflect a read error. The gene calls are TRBV24-1 and TRBJ2-1; D uncertain. Per germline, CDR1 KGHDR and CDR2 SFDVKD. This CDR3 has 11 amino acids. The CDR3 DNA reads TGTGCCGCCAGTAATTCGACGTCATGGTTCTTC. This sequence encodes CAASNSTSWFF.

In its sample, this clonotype was seen many times. This chain joins TRBV6-5 and TRBJ2-5; 7 nucleotides agree with TRBD2. Germline assignment: CDR1 MNHEY and CDR2 SVGAGI. The CDR3 has 14 amino acids. The V segment lost 2 bases and the J segment 5 bases; nucleotides outside the gene matches: 5. For the CDR3, the DNA is TGTGCCAGCAGTTACAGGGGAGGGCCGGAGACCCAGTACTTC. Translating it yields CASSYRGGPETQYF.

In the case of this clonotype: The CDR3 carries no conserved terminal phenylalanine or tryptophan, so it likely arises from a read error. The V and J genes are TRBV27 and TRBJ2-7, with TRBD2 identical over 13 bases. The V gene end was trimmed by 6 bases and the J gene end by 2 bases; junction bases not matched to a gene: 13. The V gene's germline CDR1 is MNHEY and CDR2 SMNVEV (reference sequence). The CDR3 consists of 18 residues. CDR3 coding DNA: TGTGCCAGCAGCTCAATCCGGACTAGCGGGAGCCTTCCCTACGAGCAGTACCTC. It codes for CASSSIRTSGSLPYEQYL.

This clonotype appeared many times. V and J are TRBV10-1 and TRBJ2-3, with 7 bases lining up with TRBD2. The CDR3 consists of 17 residues. The germline CDR1 and CDR2 sequences are WNHNN and SYGVQD (reference sequence). J lost 3 bases, V lost 3 bases, and 12 bases had no gene match. Here the CDR3 DNA reads TGCGCCAGCAGTGATGGATTGTTGGCGGGAGTGACAGATACGCAGTATTTT. Residues: CASSDGLLAGVTDTQYF.

This clonotype was recorded at least ten times. The chain joins TRBV10-3 to TRBJ1-2, with D uncertain. The V end was cut by 2 bases, the J end by 0 bases, with 1 base between. CDR3 length equals 12 residues. Germline CDR1 ENHRY, CDR2 SYGVKD. For the CDR3, the DNA is TGTGCCATCAGTGAGACTAACTATGGCTACACCTTC. This sequence encodes CAISETNYGYTF.

The sample holds many counts of this clonotype. The V and J genes are TRBV30 and TRBJ2-1; D possibly corresponds to TRBD2 (6 bases). Germline CDR1 and CDR2: GTSNPN and SVGIG (reference sequence). The CDR3 totals 17 residues. Trimming took off 3 bases at V and 2 bases at J, with 20 bases between the two ends. The CDR3 DNA is TGTGCCTGGAGGGATAGCCTCCGGACTACTCCCTACAATGAGCAGTTCTTC. It is translated as CAWRDSLRTTPYNEQFF.

There are many counts of this clonotype. The J gene is TRBJ2-7, the V gene TRBV11-2; 10 bases agree with TRBD2. Germline assignment: CDR1 SGHAT and CDR2 FQNNGV. The CDR3 length is 17 residues. V was clipped by 2 bases and J by 3 bases; unmatched bases: 10. CDR3 coding DNA: TGTGCCAGCAGCTTATCCACTAGCGGGACAGGAGTCTACGAGCAGTACTTC. Translation gives CASSLSTSGTGVYEQYF.

The rearrangement links TRBV10-3 to TRBJ2-7; TRBD2 matches at 9 bases. The length of the CDR3 is 15 residues. The V gene end was trimmed by 6 bases and the J gene end by 4 bases; junction bases not matched to a gene: 10. The germline CDR1 and CDR2 sequences are ENHRY and SYGVKD. The CDR3 DNA reads as TGTGCCATCAGCGGGGGCGGGAGGGCCCAATACGAGCAGTACTTC. It specifies CAISGGGRAQYEQYF.

This chain connects TRBV7-9 to TRBJ2-1; TRBD2 is a possible D gene (5 bases). Germline values: CDR1 SEHNR, CDR2 FQNEAQ (reference sequence). The CDR3 contains 12 residues. Trimming left V 1 base short and J 9 bases short, with 7 bases between. For the CDR3, the DNA is TGTGCCAGCAGCTTAGGGACTGCTGAGCAGTTCTTC. Protein: CASSLGTAEQFF.

This clonotype qualifies as medium-sized. The chain recombines TRBV20-1 with TRBJ2-7; 10 bases are a match to TRBD1. J was trimmed by 5 bases and V by 3 bases; bases with no gene match: 10. Germline V gene data show CDR1 as DFQATT and CDR2 as SNEGSKA (reference sequence). The CDR3 consists of 15 residues. In nucleotides, the CDR3 is TGCAGTGCTAGGGACCCCGGGACAGGGGTGGACGAGCAGTACTTC. Translation gives CSARDPGTGVDEQYF.

The chain recombines TRBV4-2 with TRBJ2-2; TRBD2 agrees at 10 bases. CDR1 is LGHNA, CDR2 YNFKEQ, per germline. With 2 bases clipped from V and 5 bases from J, the junction kept 8 bases outside the gene matches. The CDR3 loop spans 17 amino acids. CDR3 sequence (DNA): TGTGCCAGCAGCCAAAAAGGGACTAGCGATCCAACCGGGGAGCTGTTTTTT. Translation: CASSQKGTSDPTGELFF.

This clonotype is judged medium-sized. V is TRBV2 and J is TRBJ2-7; D remains unclear. In germline, CDR1 is SNHLY, CDR2 FYNNEI. V lost 3 bases and J 1 base, leaving 10 bases between the germline ends. This CDR3 contains 14 residues. DNA of the CDR3: TGTGCCAGCAGTGAGTACGTAACATCCTACGAGCAGTACTTC. It encodes CASSEYVTSYEQYF.

The chain is built from TRBV9 and TRBJ2-5; 9 nucleotides agree with TRBD2. The trim removed 0 bases at V and 1 base at J, leaving 10 bases unmatched. CDR3 length: 18 amino acids. The germline V gene encodes CDR1 SGDLS and CDR2 YYNGEE. The CDR3 DNA follows: TGTGCCAGCAGCGTAGGTGGAGTGGCGGGAGGGTTCCAAGAGACCCAGTACTTC. Encoded protein: CASSVGGVAGGFQETQYF.

This clonotype is medium-sized within its sample. This chain connects TRBV6-6 to TRBJ2-7; D might be TRBD1 (6 bases). CDR1 is MNHNY and CDR2 is SVGAGI in the germline V gene (reference sequence). This CDR3 region has 15 residues. The ends were cut back, 6 bases at V and 0 bases at J, with 15 bases in the middle. CDR3 nucleotides: TGTGCCAGCAGGGGGGCGACAGAAAACTCCTACGAGCAGTACTTC. Protein product: CASRGATENSYEQYF.

The rearrangement joins TRBV24-1 to TRBJ2-7, with 11 nucleotides matching TRBD1. This CDR3 contains 16 residues. Losses at the gene ends were 4 bases for V and 3 bases for J; bases not matched to a gene: 7. CDR1 is KGHDR and CDR2 is SFDVKD in the germline V gene. Here the CDR3 reads CATSDPRDRGFYEQYF. CDR3 nucleotide sequence: TGTGCCACCAGTGACCCCCGGGACAGGGGGTTCTACGAGCAGTACTTC.

The rearrangement links TRBV14 to TRBJ2-1; TRBD2 matches 8 bases. Germline V gene data show CDR1 as SGHDN and CDR2 as FVKESK. The length of the CDR3 is 15 residues. The CDR3 is CAGSHYSGSDTEQFF. Here the CDR3 DNA reads TGTGCTGGCAGCCATTACAGCGGGAGTGATACTGAGCAGTTCTTC.

The chain uses TRBV27 and TRBJ2-5; 16 bases line up with TRBD2. The CDR3 is 18 residues long. V lost 6 bases and J lost 7; bases outside the gene matches: 14. Germline lookup yields CDR1 MNHEY and CDR2 SMNVEV (reference sequence). CDR3 in amino acids: CASRPLGTSGGEAGTQYF. For the CDR3, the DNA is TGTGCCAGCAGGCCGCTTGGGACTAGCGGGGGGGAAGCCGGGACCCAGTACTTC.

The CDR3 region is CASSQDAGANTGELFF. Written as DNA, the CDR3 is TGCGCCAGCAGCCAAGATGCGGGAGCGAACACCGGGGAGCTGTTTTTT. The V call is TRBV4-3, the J call TRBJ2-2; TRBD2 agrees at 7 bases. The CDR3 loop spans 16 amino acids. V gave up 0 bases and J gave up 0 bases; unmatched junction bases: 1. Germline values: CDR1 LGHNA, CDR2 YSLEER.

The sample holds many counts of this clonotype. The rearrangement links TRBV6-1 to TRBJ2-5; D not resolved. The CDR3 extends over 12 amino acids. Trimming took off 4 bases at V and 2 bases at J, with 5 bases between the two ends. Germline CDR1 MNHNS, CDR2 SASEGT. CDR3 coding DNA: TGTGCCAGCAGTGTCCAACAAGAGACCCAGTACTTC. This translates into CASSVQQETQYF.

V gene TRBV19 combines with J gene TRBJ2-2; D unclear. Germline CDR1 and CDR2: LNHDA and SQIVND (reference sequence). This CDR3 is 14 amino acids long. Between the trimmed V and J ends, which lost 1 base and 5 bases, there was a span of 8 bases. DNA for the CDR3: TGTGCCAGTAGTATAGCCCTGGGGACCGGGGAGCTGTTTTTT. Protein product: CASSIALGTGELFF.